The clone carrying this T cell receptor (beta chain) was recorded at least ten times. These data come from a study of shared clonotypes between healthy human individuals. V was pared by 5 bases and J by 9 bases, with 20 bases between. Germline loops: CDR1 MDHEN, CDR2 SYDVKM. The CDR3 length is 15 residues. The assay was immunoSEQ multiplex PCR, and TCRdb's table has in-frame clones only and misses some. The sample lists under 1,100,000 clones; approximately 70% were seen once. Material for sequencing was memory CD4+ T cells sorted from blood. Subset here: CD45RA-negative fraction. The genes are TRBV28 and TRBJ1-5; no clear D gene. This TCR derives from a man aged 18 to 29 in good health. The CDR3 is CASSLRFGASGPQHF. CDR3 coding DNA: TGTGCCAGCAGTCTTAGGTTCGGCGCCTCAGGGCCCCAGCATTTT. Full variable domain (remainder filled in from reference TRBV28 and TRBJ1-5): DVKVTQSSRYLVKRTGEKVFLECVQDMDHENMFWYRQDPGLGLRLIYFSYDVKMKEKGDIPEGYSVSREKKERFSLILESASTNQTSMYLCASSLRFGASGPQHFGDGTRLSIL.